This TCR beta chain was obtained from a study of blood T cell repertoires in COVID-19. Background on the study: COVID-19 samples from acute and convalescent phases originated in the United States, Italy and Spain. Sources were T cells, B-cell-depleted T cells, or PBMCs; the material itself was cDNA or gDNA.

The authors' processing: Amplified reference gene primers provided the basis for estimating nucleated cell counts. Assay used: immunoSEQ multiplex PCR; TCRdb lists only in-frame clones, some missing. The V and J calls and clone size are taken from that table; D and trimming were inferred from the DNA. The sample contains about 27,000 clones, just over 85% of which appear only once. V was pared by 7 bases and J by 3 bases, with 15 bases between. This CDR3 spans 14 amino acids. Per the germline V gene, CDR1 is LNHDA and CDR2 is SQIVND (reference sequence). The sequenced material came from peripheral blood. The chain combines TRBV19 with TRBJ1-1, with D possibly TRBD1 on 6 matching bases. The sequence derives from a woman between 45 and 60 years old with active COVID-19. This chain's CDR3 is CASTEGQSYTEAFF. CDR3 DNA: TGTGCCAGTACCGAAGGACAGAGTTACACTGAAGCTTTCTTT.